This note documents a single T cell receptor beta chain sequence. The sample originates from a study of shared clonotypes between healthy human individuals. At the level of the study: Each donor contributed plates that comprised three CD4 naive, three CD4 memory, two CD8 naive and one CD8 memory.

This CDR3 has 12 amino acids. V lost 5 bases and J 2 bases, leaving 3 bases between the germline ends. In germline, CDR1 is LNHDA, CDR2 SQIVND (reference sequence). Repertoires were generated with immunoSEQ multiplex PCR, while TCRdb's copy carries only in-frame clones and drops some. Of some 2 million clones listed, approximately 94% are singletons. The naive CD8 population came from CD45RO-negative cells selected for CCR7, without terminally differentiated effector memory CD45RA+ cells. This receptor was taken from a man in his late teens or twenties in good health. The sample was naive CD8+ T cells sorted from blood. This rearrangement joins TRBV19 to TRBJ2-2; D gene ambiguous. The CDR3 spells CASSHNTGELFF. The CDR3 DNA is TGTGCCAGTAGTCACAACACCGGGGAGCTGTTTTTT.